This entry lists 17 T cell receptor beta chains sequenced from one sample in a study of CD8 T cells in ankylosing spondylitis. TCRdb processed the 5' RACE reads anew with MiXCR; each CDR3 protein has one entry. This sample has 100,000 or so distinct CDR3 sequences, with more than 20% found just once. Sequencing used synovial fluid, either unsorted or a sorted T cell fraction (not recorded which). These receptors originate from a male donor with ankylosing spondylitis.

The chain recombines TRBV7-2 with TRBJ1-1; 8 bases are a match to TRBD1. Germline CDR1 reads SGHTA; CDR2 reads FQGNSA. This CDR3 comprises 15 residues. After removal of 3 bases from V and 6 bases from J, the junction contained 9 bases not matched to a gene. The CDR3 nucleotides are TGTGCCAGCAGCTTTCCCGGACAGGGTGGTTCTGAAGCTTTCTTT. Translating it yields CASSFPGQGGSEAFF.

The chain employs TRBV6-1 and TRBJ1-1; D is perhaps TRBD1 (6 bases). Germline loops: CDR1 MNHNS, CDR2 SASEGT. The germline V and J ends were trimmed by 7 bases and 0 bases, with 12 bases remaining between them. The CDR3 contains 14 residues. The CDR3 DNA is TGTGCCAGCACCGAGGGGGTTATGAACACTGAAGCTTTCTTT. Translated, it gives CASTEGVMNTEAFF.

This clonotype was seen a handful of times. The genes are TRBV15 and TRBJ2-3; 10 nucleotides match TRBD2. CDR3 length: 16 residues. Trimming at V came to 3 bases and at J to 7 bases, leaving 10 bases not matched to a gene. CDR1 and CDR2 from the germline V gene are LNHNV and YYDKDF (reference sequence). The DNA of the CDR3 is TGTGCCACCAGCAGCGCCCTAGCGGGAGTCGCGAATACGCAGTATTTT. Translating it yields CATSSALAGVANTQYF.

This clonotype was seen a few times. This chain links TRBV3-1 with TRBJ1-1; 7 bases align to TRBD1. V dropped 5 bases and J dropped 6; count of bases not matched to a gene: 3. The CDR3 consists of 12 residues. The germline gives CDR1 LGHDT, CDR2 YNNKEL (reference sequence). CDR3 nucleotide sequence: TGTGCCAGCAGCTCTGGACAGGCTGAAGCTTTCTTT. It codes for CASSSGQAEAFF.

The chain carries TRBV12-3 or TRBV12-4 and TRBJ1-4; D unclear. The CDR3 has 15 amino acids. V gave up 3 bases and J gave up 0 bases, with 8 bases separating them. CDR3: CASSFQLATNEKLFF. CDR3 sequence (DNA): TGTGCCAGCAGTTTCCAACTTGCAACTAATGAAAAACTGTTTTTT.

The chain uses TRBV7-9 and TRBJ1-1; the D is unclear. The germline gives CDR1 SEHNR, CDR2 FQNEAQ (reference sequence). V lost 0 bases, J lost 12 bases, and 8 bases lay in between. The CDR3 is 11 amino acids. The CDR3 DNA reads TGTGCCAGCAGCTTAGCGGTGGACCCTTTCTTT. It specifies CASSLAVDPFF.

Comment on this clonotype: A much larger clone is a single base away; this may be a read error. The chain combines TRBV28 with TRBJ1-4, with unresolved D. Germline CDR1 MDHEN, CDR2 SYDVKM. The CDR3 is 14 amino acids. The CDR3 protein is CTSSLTGMDEKLFF. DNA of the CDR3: TGTACCAGCAGTTTAACCGGGATGGATGAAAAACTGTTTTTT.

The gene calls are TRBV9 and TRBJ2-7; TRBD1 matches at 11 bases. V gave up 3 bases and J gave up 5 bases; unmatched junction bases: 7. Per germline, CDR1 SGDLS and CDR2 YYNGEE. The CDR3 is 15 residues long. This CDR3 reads CASSDGQGARHEQYF. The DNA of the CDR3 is TGTGCCAGCAGCGACGGACAGGGGGCTAGACACGAGCAGTACTTC.

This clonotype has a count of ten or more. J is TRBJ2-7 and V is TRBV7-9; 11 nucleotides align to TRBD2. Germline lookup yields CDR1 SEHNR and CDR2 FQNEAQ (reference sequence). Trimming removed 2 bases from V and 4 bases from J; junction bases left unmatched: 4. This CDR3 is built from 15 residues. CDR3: CASSLTGTSGYEQYF. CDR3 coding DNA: TGTGCCAGCAGCTTAACCGGGACTAGCGGTTACGAGCAGTACTTC.

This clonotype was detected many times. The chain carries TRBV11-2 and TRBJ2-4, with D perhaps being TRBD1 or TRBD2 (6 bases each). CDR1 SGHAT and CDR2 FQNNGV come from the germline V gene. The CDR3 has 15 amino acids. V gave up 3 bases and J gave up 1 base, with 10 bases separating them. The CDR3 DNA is TGTGCCAGCAGCTTCACAGGGAGGGCCAAAAACATTCAGTACTTC. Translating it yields CASSFTGRAKNIQYF.

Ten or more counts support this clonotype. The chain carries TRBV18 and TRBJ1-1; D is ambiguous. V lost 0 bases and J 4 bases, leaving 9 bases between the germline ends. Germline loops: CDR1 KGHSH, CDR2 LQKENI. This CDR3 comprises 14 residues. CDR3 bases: TGTGCCAGCTCACCACCAGGACCAGGCACTGAAGCTTTCTTT. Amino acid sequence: CASSPPGPGTEAFF.

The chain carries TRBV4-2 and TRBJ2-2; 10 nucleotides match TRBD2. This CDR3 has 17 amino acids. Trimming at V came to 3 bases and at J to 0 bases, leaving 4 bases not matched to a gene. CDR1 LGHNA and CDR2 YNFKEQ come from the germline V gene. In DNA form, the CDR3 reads TGTGCCAGCAGCCACACCGGGACTAGCGCGAACACCGGGGAGCTGTTTTTT. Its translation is CASSHTGTSANTGELFF.

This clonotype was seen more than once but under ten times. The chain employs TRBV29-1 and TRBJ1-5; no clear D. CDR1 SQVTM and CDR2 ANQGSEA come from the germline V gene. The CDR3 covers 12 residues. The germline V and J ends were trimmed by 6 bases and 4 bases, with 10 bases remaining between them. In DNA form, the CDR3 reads TGCAGCGTAAAGGAAATGAATCAGCCCCAGCATTTT. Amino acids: CSVKEMNQPQHF.

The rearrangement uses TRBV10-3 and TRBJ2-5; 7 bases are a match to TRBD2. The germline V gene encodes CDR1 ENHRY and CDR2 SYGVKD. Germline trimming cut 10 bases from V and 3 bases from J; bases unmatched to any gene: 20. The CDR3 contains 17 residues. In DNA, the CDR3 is TGTGCCACCCGGTGGGGCAGTTCGCGGGAGTTTGAAGAGACCCAGTACTTC. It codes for CATRWGSSREFEETQYF.

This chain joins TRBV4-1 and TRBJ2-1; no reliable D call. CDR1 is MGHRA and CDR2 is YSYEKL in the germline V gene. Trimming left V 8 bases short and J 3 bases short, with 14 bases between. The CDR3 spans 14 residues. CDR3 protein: CASQHTDGYNEQFF. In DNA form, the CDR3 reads TGCGCCAGCCAACATACCGACGGCTACAATGAGCAGTTCTTC.

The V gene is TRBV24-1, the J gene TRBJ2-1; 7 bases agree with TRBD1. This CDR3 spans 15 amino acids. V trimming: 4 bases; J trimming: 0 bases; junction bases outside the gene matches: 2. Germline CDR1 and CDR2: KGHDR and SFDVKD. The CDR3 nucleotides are TGTGCCACCAGTGAGACAGGGAGCTCCTACAATGAGCAGTTCTTC. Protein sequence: CATSETGSSYNEQFF.

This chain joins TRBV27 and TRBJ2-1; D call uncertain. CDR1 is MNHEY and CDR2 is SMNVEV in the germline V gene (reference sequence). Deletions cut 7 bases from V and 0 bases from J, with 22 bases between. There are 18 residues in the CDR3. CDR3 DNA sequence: TGTGCCAGCACTCCCAAGCTAGTCGAAATTAGCTCCTACAATGAGCAGTTCTTC. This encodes CASTPKLVEISSYNEQFF.